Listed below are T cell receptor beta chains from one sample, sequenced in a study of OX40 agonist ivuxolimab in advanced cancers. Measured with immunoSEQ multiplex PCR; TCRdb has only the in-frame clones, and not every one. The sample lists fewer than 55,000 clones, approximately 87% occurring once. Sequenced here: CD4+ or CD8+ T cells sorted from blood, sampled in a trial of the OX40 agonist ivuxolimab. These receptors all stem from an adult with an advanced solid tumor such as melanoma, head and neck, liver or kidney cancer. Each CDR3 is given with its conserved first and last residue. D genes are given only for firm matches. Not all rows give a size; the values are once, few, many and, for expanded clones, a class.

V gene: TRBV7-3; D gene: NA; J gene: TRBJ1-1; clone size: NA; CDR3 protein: CASSLRGPNTEAFF; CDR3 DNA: TGTGCCAGCAGCTTAAGGGGTCCGAACACTGAAGCTTTCTTT
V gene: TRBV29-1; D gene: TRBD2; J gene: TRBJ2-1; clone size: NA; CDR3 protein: CSVDWDYRDEQFF; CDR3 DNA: TGCAGCGTTGATTGGGACTACCGGGACGAGCAGTTCTTC
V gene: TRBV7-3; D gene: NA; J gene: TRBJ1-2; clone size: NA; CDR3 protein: CASSPAGNYGYTF; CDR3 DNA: TGTGCCAGCAGCCCGGCGGGTAACTATGGCTACACCTTC
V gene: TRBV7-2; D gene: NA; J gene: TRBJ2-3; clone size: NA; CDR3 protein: CASTPGQATGDTQYF; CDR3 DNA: TGTGCCAGCACACCTGGGCAGGCGACTGGAGATACGCAGTATTTT
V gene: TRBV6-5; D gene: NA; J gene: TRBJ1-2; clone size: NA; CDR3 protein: CASSRQAENGYTF; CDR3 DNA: TGTGCCAGCAGCCGGCAAGCCGAGAATGGCTACACCTTC
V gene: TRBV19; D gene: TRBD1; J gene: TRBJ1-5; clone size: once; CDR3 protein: CASSFPQGQYSNQPQHF; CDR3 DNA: TGTGCCAGTAGTTTCCCACAGGGGCAGTATAGCAATCAGCCCCAGCATTTT
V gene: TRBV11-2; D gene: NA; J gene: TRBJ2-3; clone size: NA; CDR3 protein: CASSLWANTDTQYF; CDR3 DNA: TGTGCCAGCAGCTTATGGGCAAACACAGATACGCAGTATTTT
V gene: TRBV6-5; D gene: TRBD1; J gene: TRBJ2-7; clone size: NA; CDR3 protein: CASSYSPGTGGEEQYF; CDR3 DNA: TGTGCCAGCAGTTACTCCCCCGGGACAGGGGGCGAAGAGCAGTACTTC
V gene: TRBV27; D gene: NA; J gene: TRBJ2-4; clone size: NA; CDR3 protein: CASRDSLAKNIQYF; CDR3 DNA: TGTGCCAGCAGGGACAGTCTAGCCAAAAACATTCAGTACTTC
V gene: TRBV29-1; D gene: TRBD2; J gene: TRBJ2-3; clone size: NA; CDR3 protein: CSGAGGPPDTQYF; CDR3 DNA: TGCAGCGGAGCGGGAGGGCCGCCAGATACGCAGTATTTT
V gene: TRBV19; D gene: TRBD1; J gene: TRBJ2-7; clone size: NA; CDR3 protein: CASSDPGQIYEQYF; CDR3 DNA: TGTGCCAGTAGTGACCCGGGACAGATCTACGAGCAGTACTTC
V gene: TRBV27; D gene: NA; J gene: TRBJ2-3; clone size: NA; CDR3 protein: CASSLRPRGTDTQYF; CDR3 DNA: TGTGCCAGCAGTTTACGGCCACGGGGCACAGATACGCAGTATTTT
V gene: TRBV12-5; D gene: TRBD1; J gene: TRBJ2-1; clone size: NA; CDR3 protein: CASGPSRQGNSYNEQFF; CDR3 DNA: TGTGCTAGTGGCCCCTCGAGACAGGGGAATTCCTACAATGAGCAGTTCTTC
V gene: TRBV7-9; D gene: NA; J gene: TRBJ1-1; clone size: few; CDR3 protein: CASSADSYEAFF; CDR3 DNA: TGTGCCAGCAGCGCCGACAGTTATGAAGCTTTCTTT
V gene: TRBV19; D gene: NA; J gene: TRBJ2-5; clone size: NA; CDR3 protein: CASSMGQRQETQYF; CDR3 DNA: TGTGCCAGTAGTATGGGGCAGCGCCAAGAGACCCAGTACTTC
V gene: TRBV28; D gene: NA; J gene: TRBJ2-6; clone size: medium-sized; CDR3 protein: CATGPTTSGANVLTF; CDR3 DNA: TGTGCCACGGGGCCAACAACCTCTGGGGCCAACGTCCTGACTTTC
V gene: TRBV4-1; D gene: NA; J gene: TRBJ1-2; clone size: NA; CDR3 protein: CASSQDLLLSDPYGYTF; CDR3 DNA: TGCGCCAGCAGCCAAGATCTTCTATTGTCAGACCCCTATGGCTACACCTTC
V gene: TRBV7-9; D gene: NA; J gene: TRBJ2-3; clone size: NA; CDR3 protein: CASSSGQGGADTQYF; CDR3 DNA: TGTGCCAGCAGCTCCGGACAGGGAGGGGCAGATACGCAGTATTTT
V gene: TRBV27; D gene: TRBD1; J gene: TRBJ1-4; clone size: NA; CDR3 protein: CASSISITGASEKLFF; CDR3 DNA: TGTGCCAGCAGTATCTCTATTACAGGGGCGAGTGAAAAACTGTTTTTT
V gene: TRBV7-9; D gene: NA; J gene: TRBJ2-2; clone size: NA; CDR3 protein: CASIRPAGELFF; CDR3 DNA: TGTGCCAGCATACGGCCGGCCGGGGAGCTGTTTTTT
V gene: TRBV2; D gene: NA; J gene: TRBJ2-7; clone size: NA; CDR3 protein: CASSLGTTEQYF; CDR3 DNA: TGTGCCAGCAGCCTAGGGACAACCGAGCAGTACTTC
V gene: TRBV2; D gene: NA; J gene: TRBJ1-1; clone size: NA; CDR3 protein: CASSLPAENTEAFF; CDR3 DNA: TGTGCCAGCAGTCTCCCGGCGGAGAACACTGAAGCTTTCTTT
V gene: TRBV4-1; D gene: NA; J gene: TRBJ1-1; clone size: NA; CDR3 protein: CASSYGPTNTEAFF; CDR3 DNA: TGCGCCAGCAGCTACGGACCTACGAACACTGAAGCTTTCTTT
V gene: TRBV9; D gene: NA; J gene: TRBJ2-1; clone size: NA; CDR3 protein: CASSLGSYNEQFF; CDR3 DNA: TGTGCCAGCAGCCTTGGATCATACAATGAGCAGTTCTTC
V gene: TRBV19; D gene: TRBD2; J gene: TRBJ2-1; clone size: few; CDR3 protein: CASSPTSGQYNEQFF; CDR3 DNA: TGTGCCAGTAGCCCGACTAGCGGGCAATACAATGAGCAGTTCTTC
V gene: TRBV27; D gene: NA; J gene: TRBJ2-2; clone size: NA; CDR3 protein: CASSLHESRKVGELFF; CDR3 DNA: TGTGCCAGCAGTTTACACGAATCCAGAAAGGTCGGGGAGCTGTTTTTT
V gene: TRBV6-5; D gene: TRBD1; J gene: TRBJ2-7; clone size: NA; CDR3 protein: CASSYGRGLIYEQYF; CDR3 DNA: TGTGCCAGCAGTTACGGCAGGGGGCTCATCTACGAGCAGTACTTC
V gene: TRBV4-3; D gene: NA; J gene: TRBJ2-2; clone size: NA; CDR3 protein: CASSQGFGGELFF; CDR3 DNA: TGCGCCAGCAGCCAAGGCTTTGGCGGGGAGCTGTTTTTT
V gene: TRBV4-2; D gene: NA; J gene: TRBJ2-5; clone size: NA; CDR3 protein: CASSYQETQYF; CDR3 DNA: TGTGCCAGCAGCTACCAAGAGACCCAGTACTTC
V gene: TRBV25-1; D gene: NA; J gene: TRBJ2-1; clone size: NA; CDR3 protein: CASSEFRVTSYNEQFF; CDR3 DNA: TGTGCCAGCAGTGAGTTCAGGGTGACCTCCTACAATGAGCAGTTCTTC
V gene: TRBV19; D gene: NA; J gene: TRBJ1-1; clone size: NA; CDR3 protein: CASSIGGAEAFF; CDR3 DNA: TGTGCCAGTAGTATAGGGGGCGCTGAAGCTTTCTTT
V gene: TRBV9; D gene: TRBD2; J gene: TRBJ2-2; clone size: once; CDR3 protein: CASSVSSAGGATGELFF; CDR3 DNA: TGTGCCAGCAGCGTATCCTCCGCGGGGGGGGCCACCGGGGAGCTGTTTTTT
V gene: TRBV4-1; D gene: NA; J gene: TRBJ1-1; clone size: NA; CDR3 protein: CASSQDHLEGSTEAFF; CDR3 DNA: TGCGCCAGCAGCCAAGATCATCTGGAGGGTTCGACTGAAGCTTTCTTT
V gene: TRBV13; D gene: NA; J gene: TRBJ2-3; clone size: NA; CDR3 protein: CASSSGEGGTDTQYF; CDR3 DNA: TGTGCCAGCAGCTCAGGGGAGGGCGGGACAGATACGCAGTATTTT
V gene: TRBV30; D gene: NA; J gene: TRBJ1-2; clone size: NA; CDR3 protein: CAWRPTGPTPYGYTF; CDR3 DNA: TGTGCCTGGAGACCGACAGGCCCGACCCCCTATGGCTACACCTTC
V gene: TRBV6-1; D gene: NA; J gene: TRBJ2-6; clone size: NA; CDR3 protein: CASSEQGLGANVLTF; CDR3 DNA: TGTGCCAGCAGTGAACAGGGGTTGGGGGCCAACGTCCTGACTTTC
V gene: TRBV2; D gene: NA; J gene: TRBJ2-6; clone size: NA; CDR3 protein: CASSGGGSGANVLTF; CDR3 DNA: TGTGCCAGCAGTGGTGGGGGCTCTGGGGCCAACGTCCTGACTTTC
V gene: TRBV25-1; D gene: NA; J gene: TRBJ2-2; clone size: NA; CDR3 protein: CASSLYTGELFF; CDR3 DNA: TGTGCCAGTTCACTGTACACCGGGGAGCTGTTTTTT
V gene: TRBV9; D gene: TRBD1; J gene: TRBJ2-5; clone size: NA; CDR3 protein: CASSATGGLETQYF; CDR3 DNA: TGTGCCAGCAGCGCAACAGGGGGCTTGGAGACCCAGTACTTC
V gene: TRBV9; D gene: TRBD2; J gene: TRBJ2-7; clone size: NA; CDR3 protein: CASSSPTSGPNSYEQYF; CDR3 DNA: TGTGCCAGCAGCTCCCCCACTAGCGGGCCTAACTCCTACGAGCAGTACTTC
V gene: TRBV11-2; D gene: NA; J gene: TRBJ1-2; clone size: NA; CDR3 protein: CASSLAGDLRGYTF; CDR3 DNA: TGTGCCAGCAGCTTGGCAGGGGATCTGCGTGGCTACACCTTC
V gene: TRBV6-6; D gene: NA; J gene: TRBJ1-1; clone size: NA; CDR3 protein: CASSYSADNTEAFF; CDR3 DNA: TGTGCCAGCAGTTACTCTGCAGACAACACTGAAGCTTTCTTT
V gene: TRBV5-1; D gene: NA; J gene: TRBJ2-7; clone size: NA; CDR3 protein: CASSWVRRGPYEQYF; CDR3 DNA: TGCGCCAGCAGCTGGGTCAGGCGGGGACCCTACGAGCAGTACTTC
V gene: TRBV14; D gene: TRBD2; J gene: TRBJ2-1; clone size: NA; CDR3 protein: CASSHRLAGGPLQFF; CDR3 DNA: TGTGCCAGCAGCCACCGACTAGCGGGGGGCCCTTTACAGTTCTTC
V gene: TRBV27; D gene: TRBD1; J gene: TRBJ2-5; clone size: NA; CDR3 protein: CASSLYTGGREETQYF; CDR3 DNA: TGTGCCAGCAGCCTATATACAGGGGGCCGCGAAGAGACCCAGTACTTC
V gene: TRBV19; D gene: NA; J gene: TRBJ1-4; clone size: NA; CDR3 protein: CASILLSTETNEKLFF; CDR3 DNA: TGTGCCAGTATCCTCCTGTCGACAGAGACTAATGAAAAACTGTTTTTT